What follows describes a single T cell receptor beta chain. Its antigen is unknown. Per-base quality was not reported, and no clone a single base away is much larger than it. These data belong to a study of cytomegalovirus exposure and HLA in healthy donors (dated by TCRdb to between 2016 and 2019). In the study overall: An earlier analysis of fewer than 750 of the donors reported under 300 Gb of sequence data and around 110 million unique TCR beta sequences obtained from approximately 180 million T cells. Roughly 300 gigabases of sequencing data and tens of millions of unique TCR sequences were included in an early release covering 550 to 650 HLA-typed donors. Of the 300 to 450 genotyped donors, around 81% fell in the genetic ancestry cluster associated with self-reported Caucasian donors. The study aimed to test whether signatures of past pathogen exposure could be identified by cataloging public T cell receptors. Using immunosequencing, the study profiled T cell repertoires from about 620 subjects and related those repertoires to cytomegalovirus serostatus. Along with the approximately 700-subject first cohort, a separate validation cohort of more than 90 different subjects was used. The study combined high-throughput TCR immunosequencing, statistical association of individual TCRs with disease status, and machine learning to predict cytomegalovirus infection status. A later analysis re-examined previously published TCR beta repertoires from 600 to 700 donors and added high-resolution HLA genotyping to investigate patterns of TCR occurrence. Rather than using new phenotypic data, the later analysis identified candidate immune exposures from TCR beta sequences and from how often those sequences occurred across donors. In an earlier analysis of a few hundred of the donors, high-throughput TCR beta sequencing was used to judge whether each TCR beta V gene segment behaved as functional or pseudogenic. Alongside the repertoire data, information on donor age, sex, ethnicity and CMV serostatus was compiled. In a later genetic analysis, genome-wide SNP genotypes for about three fifths of the roughly 670 donors were used, and that subset was treated as a discovery cohort. Every discovery cohort repertoire had been produced on one sequencing platform. Both class I and class II loci were covered by HLA typing, at four-digit resolution. The number of typed donors differed by locus: about 629-630 for A, B, C, DRB1 and DQB1; some 500 for DQA1; fewer than 610 for DPA1; and 400 to 480 for DPB1. Roughly 5 DR-DQ haplotypes were handled as single units for association and clustering, since linkage in the cohort was strong. Among about 360 genotyped donors of the cohort, an average of 235,054 unique TCR beta nucleotide sequences were sequenced per donor, roughly 20% of them non-productive.

Sequences MNHEY (CDR1) and SVGAGI (CDR2) are obtained from the germline V gene. V gives up 5 bases and J gives up 5 bases, and the segment between their germline ends measures 9 bases. The CDR3 sequence holds 12 residues, the cysteine and phenylalanine included. Of all the DNA, just the CDR3 is kept, 36 bases in frame from base 1. General study outcomes and caveats: Assigning TCR associations to individual alleles was difficult when HLA alleles, especially DR and DQ, strongly co-occurred. Some IMGT-functional V segments, including TRBV6-2 and TRBV6-3, could not be told apart with the 87-base-pair reads, so those segments were excluded. In an earlier analysis of roughly 560 of the donors, most TCR beta V segments were observed in productive rearrangements about 87% or about 30% of the time, broadly matching IMGT annotations. According to a later analysis, TCR association rates differed among HLA loci, with DRB1 alleles showing the most associated TCRs and HLA-C alleles showing the fewest. Presence/absence analyses assumed roughly uniform sequencing depth across donors, an assumption that may not hold. A further reported finding was that TCR beta sequences accurately predicted the HLA-A and HLA-B alleles for most subjects in the first cohort. Because counts were too low, around 18 rarely observed V segments, including chromosome 9 orphons, were left out of the earlier analysis of a few hundred of the donors. Correlated functional status among segregating V segments might be attributable to linkage disequilibrium, but an unknown experimental factor could not be ruled out. In both the original and validation cohorts, the classifier was reported to diagnose cytomegalovirus status with high specificity and sensitivity. In this cohort, only TCR beta chains were sequenced, and detectable features were limited by the absence of alpha or paired-chain data. A later analysis associated around 16,000 TCR beta sequences with specific HLA alleles at a false discovery rate of 0.05. Across donors, most TCR sequences were observed very rarely, whereas some public TCRs were present in many individuals. A total of about 180 TCR beta chains were listed by the study as associated with cytomegalovirus. A group of highly shared sequence variants was considered likely to be a technical artifact of the sequencing pipeline. The authors suggested that the approach could potentially be extended to other disease states and immunological phenotypes. Because some donors lacked HLA typing at each locus, the association tests relied only on the typed subset. In a later analysis, HLA-associated TCR beta chains were found to be more clonally expanded and to have lower generation probabilities than equally common non-associated chains. CMV serostatus was the only immune exposure information available for the cohort. A later genetic analysis reported fewer N-insertions in productive TCRs among donors in an Asian-associated ancestry cluster than the roughly 620-donor mean. A later analysis found that most CMV-associated TCR beta chains appeared HLA-restricted, with HLA associations seemingly driven largely by CMV exposure. In vitro tests confirmed that a few of the cytomegalovirus-associated TCR beta chains recognize cytomegalovirus antigens. An association between a missense DCLRE1C variant and V-gene and J-gene trimming of TCR beta chains was found in a later genetic analysis and replicated in an independent cohort. According to a later analysis, parvovirus B19, influenza, CMV and Epstein-Barr virus appeared linked to several top co-occurrence clusters.

The cohort comprised some 700 healthy bone marrow donors. At the time of sampling, every cohort member was nominally healthy, though immune exposures that went unrecorded were likely present. The donor was CMV seronegative and belonged to the group of 352 seronegative cohort members. A peripheral blood sample was provided by each donor, and peripheral blood mononuclear cells were used for TCR beta sequencing. The Qiagen DNeasy Blood Extraction Kit was used to extract genomic DNA from the blood cell samples. Libraries were prepared through the immunoSEQ multiplex PCR assay. The multiplex PCR relied on a mix of 60 forward primers for TCR Vbeta segments and 13 reverse primers for TCR Jbeta segments. The CDR3 region of rearranged TCR beta genes was amplified from genomic DNA by a multiplex PCR assay. Amplified TCR beta libraries were sequenced as 87-base-pair reads on the Illumina HiSeq System. The authors' analysis ran thus. A later analysis counted tens of millions of unique TCR beta chains across the approximately 700 repertoires, and around 12 million of these chains were shared by at least two donors. To remove PCR and sequencing errors, raw reads were error-corrected and collapsed into unique sequences using a nearest-neighbor algorithm that merged closely related sequences. CDR3 sequences were aligned to IMGT reference sequences to assign V, D and J gene segments. Each retained sequence needed at least a six-nucleotide match to both a V gene segment and a J gene segment. A rearrangement was called productive if the CDR3 had no stop codons and remained in frame with V and J, and every other rearrangement was called non-productive. CDR3 was defined by IMGT convention, running from the second conserved V-encoded cysteine to the conserved J-encoded phenylalanine. Sequences without an unambiguous match to a single V gene segment were excluded from the earlier analysis of 500 to 700 of the donors. An earlier analysis of fewer than 750 of the donors classified V segments as functional when productive rearrangements were above 56.7% and as segregating when the standard deviation between donors was above 5%. A statistical classification framework was built for diagnosing cytomegalovirus status from the catalog of TCR beta chain sequences. In a later analysis, TCR nucleotide sequences were compared against IMGT/GENE-DB human TR gene sequences so that V and J genes could be assigned. Using the TCRdist pipeline, a later analysis assigned CDR3 sequences along with most-parsimonious VDJ recombination scenarios. In a later analysis, each TCR beta chain was defined by its CDR3 amino acid sequence together with its V-gene family, and reads without a unique V-gene family were excluded. As a way to deal with suspected cross-contamination and a sequencing artifact, a later analysis dropped 450 to 600 nucleotide sequences that were highly shared and had low generation probability. In a later analysis, a clonal expansion index was calculated for each public chain from normalized within-repertoire ranks of inferred template counts. In a later analysis, generation probabilities were computed with a VDJ recombination model fitted to out-of-frame rearrangements, and the resulting probabilities were checked against IGoR. In a later analysis, TCR-TCR, TCR-HLA and TCR-CMV co-occurrence was scored with hypergeometric tests, and a repertoire-size bias correction was applied to TCR pairs. To estimate false discovery rates, a later analysis permuted the HLA or CMV assignments 20 times. In a later analysis, co-occurring TCRs were grouped with DBSCAN, and TCRdist sequence similarity was added when clustering was performed within HLA-allele-positive subsets. Co-occurrence clustering excluded repertoires with fewer than 30,000 or more than 120,000 public chains, plus five with anomalous nucleotide sharing. TCRdb limited this immuneACCESS table to in-frame rearrangements with V and J called. A share of clones is missing; checked studies link under half to unresolved V genes, and the rest is unexplained. V and J calls and clone size follow that table, whereas D and trimming were derived from the DNA. In this sample the table shows about 110,000 clones, about 90% of which occur a single time. The top ten hold 1.5% to 2% of the sample.

This chain is built from TRBV6-5 and TRBJ2-5; the D gene is perhaps TRBD1, from 5 matching bases. This TCR was recovered from a man aged 40-49 years in good health and CMV-seronegative. The specimen sequenced was PBMCs. CDR3 sequence: CASSGARETQYF. The DNA sequence reads TGTGCCAGCAGTGGGGCGAGGGAGACCCAGTACTTC.